One sample yielded the 2 T cell receptor beta chains listed below, sequenced in a study of OX40 agonist ivuxolimab in advanced cancers. TCRdb keeps only in-frame clones here, not all; method: immunoSEQ multiplex PCR. The sample shows tens of thousands of clones, about 83% of them seen only once. Here the sequenced sample was CD4+ or CD8+ T cells sorted from blood, taken in a trial of the OX40 agonist ivuxolimab. The receptors shown here come from an adult with an advanced solid tumor such as melanoma, head and neck, liver or kidney cancer.

The gene calls are TRBV19 and TRBJ1-2; D unclear. The CDR3 spans 15 residues. Germline V CDR1 and CDR2: LNHDA, SQIVND (reference sequence). Trimming stripped 3 bases from V and 1 base from J, with 12 bases between. The CDR3 DNA is TGTGCCAGTAGTATTTTGGGCTCCTTTAACTATGGCTACACCTTC. Amino acid sequence: CASSILGSFNYGYTF.

The chain combines TRBV9 with TRBJ1-1; 9 bases are a match to TRBD1. From germline, CDR1 is SGDLS and CDR2 YYNGEE. This CDR3 region has 14 residues. V lost 0 bases and J lost 11; bases outside the gene matches: 8. The CDR3 is CASSVGDRDLHAFF. The CDR3 coding sequence is TGTGCCAGCAGCGTAGGGGACAGGGATCTACACGCTTTCTTT.